This entry lists 28 T cell receptor beta chains sequenced from one sample in a study of blood T cell repertoires in COVID-19. The method was immunoSEQ multiplex PCR; TCRdb's version includes in-frame clones alone and lacks a portion of them. The table has over 100,000 clones, roughly 88% seen once. The source material was peripheral blood. The receptors were sampled from a woman of 80 years or more with active or convalescent COVID-19.

This chain links TRBV19 with TRBJ2-5, with D perhaps matching TRBD2 (6 bases). The V and J ends lost 2 bases and 5 bases respectively, with 9 bases between them. Germline lookup yields CDR1 LNHDA and CDR2 SQIVND (reference sequence). The CDR3 covers 13 residues. The CDR3 DNA is TGTGCCAGTAGTATAAAAGGGAGGGAGACCCAGTACTTC. This codes for CASSIKGRETQYF.

V usage is TRBV10-2 and J usage is TRBJ2-7; no clear D. V shed 1 base and J shed 4 bases, with 2 bases lying between them. This CDR3 region has 11 residues. Germline V gene data show CDR1 as WSHSY and CDR2 as SAAADI. DNA of the CDR3: TGCGCCAGCAGTGAGTTATACGAGCAGTACTTC. It specifies CASSELYEQYF.

The genes are TRBV27 and TRBJ2-7, with D maybe TRBD2 (6 bases). Looked up from germline, CDR1 is MNHEY and CDR2 is SMNVEV (reference sequence). Deletions cut 4 bases from V and 7 bases from J, with 17 bases between. This CDR3 comprises 14 residues. This chain's CDR3 is CASSYLSGAGEQYF. CDR3 in DNA: TGTGCCAGCAGTTACCTCTCTGGGGCGGGAGAGCAGTACTTC.

In this sample, this clone turned up a few times. The CDR3 coding sequence is TGTGCCAGCAGCTCACGGTACGAGCAGTACTTC. This gives the protein CASSSRYEQYF. This chain connects TRBV11-1 to TRBJ2-7, with D unresolved. The V gene's germline CDR1 is SGHAT and CDR2 FQDESV (reference sequence). The CDR3 has 11 amino acids. V was pared by 4 bases and J by 4 bases, with 5 bases between.

The rearrangement links TRBV11-2 to TRBJ1-3; 7 positions match TRBD1. This CDR3 comprises 13 residues. The J segment lost 2 bases and the V segment lost 6 bases, leaving 1 base of the junction unmatched. Germline loops: CDR1 SGHAT, CDR2 FQNNGV. CDR3 DNA sequence: TGTGCCAGCAGAGGACAGGCTGGAAACACCATATATTTT. Its translation: CASRGQAGNTIYF.

The J gene is TRBJ2-4, the V gene TRBV6-5, with 12 bases aligning to TRBD1. Germline V gene sequence: CDR1 MNHEY, CDR2 SVGAGI. CDR3 size: 15 residues. Trimming took 3 bases from V and 12 from J; bases not matched to a gene: 9. The CDR3 region is CASSYSTGTGGTQYF. The CDR3 coding sequence is TGTGCCAGCAGTTATTCTACCGGGACAGGGGGCACTCAGTACTTC.

This clone appeared once. The CDR3, as DNA: TGTGCCATCAGTACAGGGACGGTGAACACTGAAGCTTTCTTT. It is translated as CAISTGTVNTEAFF. This chain uses TRBV10-3 with TRBJ1-1; TRBD1 is a possible D gene (6 bases). The V end lost 5 bases, the J end lost 0 bases, and 10 bases lay between the germline ends. Germline lookup yields CDR1 ENHRY and CDR2 SYGVKD. The length of the CDR3 is 14 residues.

The chain has TRBV9 and TRBJ1-4; D is possibly TRBD1 (6 bases). Looked up from germline, CDR1 is SGDLS and CDR2 is YYNGEE. The ends were cut back, 3 bases at V and 5 bases at J, with 14 bases in the middle. The CDR3 length is 15 residues. CDR3 nucleotide sequence: TGTGCCAGCAGCGCGTTCTTAGGGACAAATGAAAAACTGTTTTTT. Translating gives CASSAFLGTNEKLFF.

The chain uses TRBV10-3 and TRBJ2-7, with 8 positions matching TRBD2. V shed 8 bases, J shed 1 base, and the junction held 7 bases outside the gene matches. The germline V gene has CDR1 ENHRY and CDR2 SYGVKD. The CDR3 is made up of 14 amino acids. The DNA of the CDR3 is TGTGCCATCTGGAGCGGGGGCAATTCCTACGAGCAGTACTTC. It translates to CAIWSGGNSYEQYF.

The V gene is TRBV4-1, the J gene TRBJ1-5; TRBD1 matches 12 bases. CDR3 length: 18 residues. In germline, CDR1 is MGHRA, CDR2 YSYEKL. V gave up 4 bases and J gave up 6 bases; unmatched junction bases: 13. For the CDR3, the DNA is TGCGCCAGCAGCCCCGGGACAGGGGGCCTGTTCCCAATTCAGCCCCAGCATTTT. As protein: CASSPGTGGLFPIQPQHF.

This clone was detected once. This chain uses TRBV7-9 with TRBJ2-5; 8 bases agree with TRBD1. Trimming at V came to 4 bases and at J to 4 bases, leaving 2 bases not matched to a gene. CDR3 length: 13 residues. Germline-derived CDR1 and CDR2 are SEHNR and FQNEAQ (reference sequence). The CDR3 protein is CASSSTGVETQYF. The CDR3 nucleotides are TGTGCCAGCAGCTCGACAGGGGTAGAGACCCAGTACTTC.

This clone has just one count. This chain joins TRBV11-2 and TRBJ2-1; D gene ambiguous. The CDR3 is 13 amino acids. Germline CDR1 and CDR2: SGHAT and FQNNGV. The V end was cut by 1 base, the J end by 6 bases, with 7 bases between. The CDR3 region is CASSLGPTNEQFF. The CDR3 region has the DNA TGTGCCAGCAGCTTAGGGCCAACCAATGAGCAGTTCTTC.

V usage is TRBV7-9 and J usage is TRBJ1-1; D gene ambiguous. Germline CDR1 reads SEHNR; CDR2 reads FQNEAQ (reference sequence). Trimming took off 2 bases at V and 8 bases at J, with 12 bases between the two ends. The CDR3 spans 13 residues. The CDR3 protein is CASSLKGRGEAFF. In DNA, the CDR3 is TGTGCCAGCAGCTTAAAGGGTCGGGGAGAAGCTTTCTTT.

About this clone itself: At one end the junction does not follow the germline gene, possibly because of a read error. This rearrangement joins TRBV5-1 to TRBJ2-7, with 11 positions matching TRBD2. Germline CDR1 SGHRS, CDR2 YFSETQ. The CDR3 extends over 16 amino acids. CDR3 nucleotides: TGCGCCAGCAGTTTGGGATCGACTAGCGGGACGGGAGAGCAGTACTTC. Translation: CASSLGSTSGTGEQYF.

This sequence joins TRBV3-1 (or the pseudogene TRBV3-2) and TRBJ2-5, with a possible D match to TRBD1 (6 bases). Trimming took off 3 bases at V and 7 bases at J, with 24 bases between the two ends. There are 17 residues in the CDR3. CDR1 LGHDT and CDR2 YNNKEL come from the germline V gene (reference sequence). This CDR3 is CASSQALGGSGIGTQYF. The CDR3 coding sequence is TGTGCCAGCAGCCAGGCACTAGGGGGATCGGGGATCGGGACCCAGTACTTC.

The genes are TRBV30 and TRBJ2-1; the match to TRBD2 covers 12 bases. The CDR3 sequence is 14 residues long. The junction had 1 base not matched to a gene; V was cut back by 5 bases and J by 2 bases. Looked up from germline, CDR1 is GTSNPN and CDR2 is SVGIG (reference sequence). CDR3 loop: CAWRTSGAYNEQFF. The CDR3 nucleotides are TGTGCCTGGCGGACTAGCGGGGCCTACAATGAGCAGTTCTTC. Complete variable domain (other parts from reference TRBV30 and TRBJ2-1): SQTIHQWPATLVQPVGSPLSLECTVEGTSNPNLYWYRQAAGRGLQLLFYSVGIGQISSEVPQNLSASRPQDRQFILSSKKLLLSDSGFYLCAWRTSGAYNEQFFGPGTRLTVL.

This chain uses TRBV5-1 with TRBJ2-2; maybe TRBD2 (7 bases). Germline CDR1 reads SGHRS; CDR2 reads YFSETQ. Trimming took 7 bases from V and 0 from J, leaving 13 bases between them. The CDR3 is made up of 15 amino acids. The CDR3 protein is CASGGGSANTGELFF. CDR3 nucleotides: TGCGCCAGCGGGGGGGGCAGCGCGAACACCGGGGAGCTGTTTTTT.

V gene TRBV27 combines with J gene TRBJ1-5; D may be TRBD1 (5 bases). The ends were cut back, 3 bases at V and 6 bases at J, with 12 bases in the middle. The CDR3 runs 14 residues. The germline CDR1 and CDR2 sequences are MNHEY and SMNVEV (reference sequence). This chain's CDR3 is CASSFGHSGQPQHF. In nucleotides, the CDR3 is TGTGCCAGCAGTTTTGGACACTCAGGTCAGCCCCAGCATTTT.

The chain links TRBV25-1 to TRBJ1-1; 7 bases agree with TRBD1. CDR1 is MGHDK and CDR2 is SYGVNS in the germline V gene. The CDR3 has 13 amino acids. After removal of 5 bases from V and 4 bases from J, the junction contained 4 bases not matched to a gene. The CDR3 is CASSRTGFTEAFF. DNA of the CDR3: TGTGCCAGCAGTCGGACAGGATTCACTGAAGCTTTCTTT.

V usage is TRBV5-3 and J usage is TRBJ1-1, with a tentative D call TRBD1 (5 bases). TRBV5-3 falls under the ORF class, with uncertain function. The germline V and J ends were trimmed by 3 bases and 1 base, with 10 bases remaining between them. CDR3 size: 14 residues. DNA for the CDR3: TGTGCCAGAAGCTGGGGACTCGAGAACACTGAAGCTTTCTTT. This gives the protein CARSWGLENTEAFF.

This clone was seen only once. The J gene is TRBJ2-2, the V gene TRBV28; TRBD1 might be the D (6 bases). The CDR3 contains 14 residues. With 7 bases removed from V and 5 bases from J, the gap between germline ends came to 14 bases. CDR1 is MDHEN and CDR2 is SYDVKM in the germline V gene. This CDR3 reads CASKRQGLTGELFF. Written as DNA, the CDR3 is TGTGCCAGCAAACGGCAGGGGCTTACCGGGGAGCTGTTTTTT.

The V and J genes are TRBV6-7 and TRBJ1-3, with D maybe TRBD1 (5 bases). TRBV6-7 has ORF status, its function being uncertain. The CDR3 has 17 amino acids. Trimming cost V 6 bases and J 2 bases, with 20 bases left between them. CDR3 DNA sequence: TGTGCCAGCAGAAAGGAACCGGGACGGACTACTGGAAACACCATATATTTT. It translates to CASRKEPGRTTGNTIYF.

CDR3: CASSLGPSGGGFRDEQFF. In DNA, the CDR3 is TGCGCCAGCAGCTTGGGGCCATCGGGGGGCGGCTTTCGGGATGAGCAGTTCTTC. V is TRBV5-1 and J is TRBJ2-1, with D perhaps TRBD2 (7 bases). The CDR3 spans 18 residues. Germline V gene data show CDR1 as SGHRS and CDR2 as YFSETQ. Trimming cost V 0 bases and J 8 bases, with 24 bases left between them.

The V call is TRBV27, the J call TRBJ2-3; D gene unclear. V was pared by 5 bases and J by 0 bases, with 9 bases between. The V gene's germline CDR1 is MNHEY and CDR2 SMNVEV (reference sequence). The CDR3 sequence is 14 residues long. In DNA form, the CDR3 reads TGTGCCAGCAGTGGCAGCGATAGCACAGATACGCAGTATTTT. This translates into CASSGSDSTDTQYF.

This clone is a singleton in its sample. The CDR3 region is CASSYVTSSYNEQFF. In nucleotides, the CDR3 is TGTGCCAGCAGTTACGTGACTAGCTCCTACAATGAGCAGTTCTTC. The chain is built from TRBV6-5 and TRBJ2-1, with D possibly matching TRBD2 (6 bases). This CDR3 has 15 residues. Per germline, CDR1 MNHEY and CDR2 SVGAGI. The V end was cut by 2 bases, the J end by 0 bases, with 8 bases between.

J is TRBJ2-7 and V is TRBV7-2; 13 bases match TRBD2. After removal of 5 bases from V and 6 bases from J, the junction contained 4 bases not matched to a gene. The germline gives CDR1 SGHTA, CDR2 FQGNSA. This CDR3 region has 14 residues. This CDR3 is CASSPGLAGVEQYF. The CDR3 DNA reads as TGTGCCAGCAGCCCAGGACTAGCGGGAGTCGAGCAGTACTTC. Variable domain in full (rest from reference TRBV7-2 and TRBJ2-7): GAGVSQSPSNKVTEKGKDVELRCDPISGHTALYWYRQSLGQGLEFLIYFQGNSAPDKSGLPSDRFSAERTGGSVSTLTIQRTQQEDSAVYLCASSPGLAGVEQYFGPGTRLTVT.

The chain recombines TRBV27 with TRBJ2-5; a possible D gene is TRBD1 (5 bases). Germline values: CDR1 MNHEY, CDR2 SMNVEV (reference sequence). CDR3 length: 12 amino acids. Trimming took 3 bases from V and 5 from J, leaving 7 bases between them. The CDR3 coding sequence is TGTGCCAGCAGTTTGGGGCGGGAGACCCAGTACTTC. This sequence encodes CASSLGRETQYF.

This clone was counted only a few times. The rearrangement uses TRBV7-8 and TRBJ2-7, with D unclear. The germline V gene has CDR1 SGHVS and CDR2 FQNEAQ. V gave up 5 bases and J gave up 0 bases, with 14 bases separating them. The CDR3 consists of 15 residues. CDR3 protein: CASSQETRSSYEQYF. CDR3 in DNA: TGTGCCAGCAGCCAAGAGACTCGAAGCTCCTACGAGCAGTACTTC.